This record looks at one TCR beta chain sequence and its context. Its antigen is unknown. This entry is derived from a study of vaccination and CD4 T cells after COVID-19. Study context: Overlapping SARS-CoV-2, HCoV-NL63, HCoV-OC43 and HCoV-229E spike peptides were used to stimulate cells.

The V segment lost 5 bases and the J segment 1 base; nucleotides outside the gene matches: 13. In germline, CDR1 is SNHLY, CDR2 FYNNEI. The CDR3 extends over 17 amino acids. As to treatment: approximately 10-day PBMC culture with coronavirus spike peptide pools or control peptides (ViraFEST assay). Via ViraFEST, peptide pools expanded antigen-specific T cells before TCR sequencing. Cultured CD4+ T-cell DNA underwent Oncomine TCR Beta short-read sequencing. TCRdb passed the PCR reads through MiXCR, listing each CDR3 protein once. The sample shows approximately 15,000 distinct CDR3 sequences, around 48% of them seen only once.

The clonotype was recovered from a human donor who had recovered from COVID-19. The material sequenced was CD4+ T cells from blood, cultured in vitro. The chain couples TRBV2 to TRBJ2-5; 7 nucleotides line up with TRBD1. The CDR3 DNA reads TGTGCCAGCAGTTTACCGGGACAGCAGAACTTCCAAGAGACCCAGTACTTC. It specifies CASSLPGQQNFQETQYF.